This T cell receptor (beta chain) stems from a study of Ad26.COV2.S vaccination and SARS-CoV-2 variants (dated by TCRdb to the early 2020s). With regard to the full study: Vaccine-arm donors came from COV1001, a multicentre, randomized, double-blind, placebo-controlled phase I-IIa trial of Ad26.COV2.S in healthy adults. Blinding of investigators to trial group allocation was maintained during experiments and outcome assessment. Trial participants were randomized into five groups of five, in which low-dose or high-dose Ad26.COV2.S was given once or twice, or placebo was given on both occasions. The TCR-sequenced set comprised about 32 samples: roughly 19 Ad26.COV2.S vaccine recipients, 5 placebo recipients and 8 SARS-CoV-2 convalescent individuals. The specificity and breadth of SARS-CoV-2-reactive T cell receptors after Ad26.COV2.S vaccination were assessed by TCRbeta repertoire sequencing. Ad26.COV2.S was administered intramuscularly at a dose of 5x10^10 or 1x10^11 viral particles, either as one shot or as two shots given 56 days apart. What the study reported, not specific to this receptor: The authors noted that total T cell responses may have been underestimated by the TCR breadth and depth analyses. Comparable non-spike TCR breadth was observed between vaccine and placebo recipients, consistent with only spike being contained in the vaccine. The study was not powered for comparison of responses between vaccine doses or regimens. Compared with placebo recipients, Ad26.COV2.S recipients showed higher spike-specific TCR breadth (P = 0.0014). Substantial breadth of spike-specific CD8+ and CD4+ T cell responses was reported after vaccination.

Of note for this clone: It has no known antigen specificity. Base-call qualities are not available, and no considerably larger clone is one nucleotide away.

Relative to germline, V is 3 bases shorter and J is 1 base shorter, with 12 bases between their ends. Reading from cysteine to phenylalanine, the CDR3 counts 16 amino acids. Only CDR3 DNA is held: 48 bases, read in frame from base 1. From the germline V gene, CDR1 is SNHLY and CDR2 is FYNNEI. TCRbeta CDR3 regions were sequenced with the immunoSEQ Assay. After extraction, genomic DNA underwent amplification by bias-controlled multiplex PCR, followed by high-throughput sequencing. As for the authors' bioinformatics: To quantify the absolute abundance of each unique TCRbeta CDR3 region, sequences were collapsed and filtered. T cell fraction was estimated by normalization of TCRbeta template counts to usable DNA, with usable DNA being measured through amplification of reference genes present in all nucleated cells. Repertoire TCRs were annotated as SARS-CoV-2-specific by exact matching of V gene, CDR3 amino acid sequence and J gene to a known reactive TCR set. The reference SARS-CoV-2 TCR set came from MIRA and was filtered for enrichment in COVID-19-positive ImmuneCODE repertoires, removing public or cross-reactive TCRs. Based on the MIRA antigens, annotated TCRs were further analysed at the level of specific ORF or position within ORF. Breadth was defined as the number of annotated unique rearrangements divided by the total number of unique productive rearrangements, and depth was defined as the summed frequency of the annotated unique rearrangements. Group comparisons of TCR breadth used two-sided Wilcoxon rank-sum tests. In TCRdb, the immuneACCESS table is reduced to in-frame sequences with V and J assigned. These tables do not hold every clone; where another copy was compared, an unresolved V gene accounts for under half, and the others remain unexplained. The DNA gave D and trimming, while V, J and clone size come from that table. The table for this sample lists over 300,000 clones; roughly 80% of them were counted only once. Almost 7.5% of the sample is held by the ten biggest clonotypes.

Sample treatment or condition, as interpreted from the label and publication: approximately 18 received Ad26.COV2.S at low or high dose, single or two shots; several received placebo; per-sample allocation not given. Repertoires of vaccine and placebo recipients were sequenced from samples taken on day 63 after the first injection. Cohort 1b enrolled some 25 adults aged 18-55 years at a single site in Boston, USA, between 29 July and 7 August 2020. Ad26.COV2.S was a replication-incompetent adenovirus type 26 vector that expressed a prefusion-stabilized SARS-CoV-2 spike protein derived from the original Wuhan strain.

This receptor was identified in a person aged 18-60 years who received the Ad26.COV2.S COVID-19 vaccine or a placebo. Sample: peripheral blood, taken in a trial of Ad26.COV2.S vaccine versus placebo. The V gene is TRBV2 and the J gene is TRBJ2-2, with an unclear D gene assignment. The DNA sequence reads TGTGCCAGCAGTGAGCTCTGGACGATGAACACCGGGGAGCTGTTTTTT. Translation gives CASSELWTMNTGELFF.